This T cell receptor beta chain derives from a study of T-cell memory formation after mild COVID-19. Study-level points and caveats: Later expanders leaned CD4+, whereas clones that contracted between day 15 and 85 were balanced CD4/CD8.

The length of the CDR3 is 18 residues. V was shortened by 3 bases and J by 3 bases, with 23 bases between the two germline ends. Germline V gives CDR1 MNHNY, CDR2 SVGAGI (reference sequence). TCRdb called the 5' RACE reads again in MiXCR, with one record for every CDR3 protein. The data contain about 390,000 distinct CDR3 sequences, 16% of them singletons. Details on this clonotype: Its antigen is unidentified.

This clonotype was obtained from a man between 18 and 29 years old who had mild COVID-19 (a few samples of this study predate the infection). Cell type and time point are not known. The V call is TRBV6-6, the J call TRBJ1-2; D gene uncertain. What was sequenced was PBMCs or a T cell subset sorted from them (not recorded which). CDR3 region: CASSYPEGRPKPHYGYTF. CDR3 coding DNA: TGTGCCAGCAGTTATCCCGAAGGACGTCCCAAGCCTCACTATGGCTACACCTTC.